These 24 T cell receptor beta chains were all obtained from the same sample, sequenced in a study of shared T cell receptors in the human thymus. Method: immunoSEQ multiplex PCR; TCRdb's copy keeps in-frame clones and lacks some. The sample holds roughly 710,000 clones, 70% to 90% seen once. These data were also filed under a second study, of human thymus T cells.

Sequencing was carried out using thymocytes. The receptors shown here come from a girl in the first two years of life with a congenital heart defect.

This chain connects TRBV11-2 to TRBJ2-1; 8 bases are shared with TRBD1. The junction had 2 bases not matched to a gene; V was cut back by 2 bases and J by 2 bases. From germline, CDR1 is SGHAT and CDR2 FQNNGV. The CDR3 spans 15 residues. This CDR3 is CASSLRQGTYNEQFF. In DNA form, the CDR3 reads TGTGCCAGCAGCTTAAGACAGGGGACCTACAATGAGCAGTTCTTC.

CDR3 DNA: TGCGCCAGCAGCCCGTTGTGGGGAGGGTACGCTGAAGCTTTCTTT. This codes for CASSPLWGGYAEAFF. J is TRBJ1-1 and V is TRBV4-1; D ambiguous. V lost 4 bases and J lost 6, with 18 bases in between. This CDR3 is 15 amino acids long. Germline V gives CDR1 MGHRA, CDR2 YSYEKL.

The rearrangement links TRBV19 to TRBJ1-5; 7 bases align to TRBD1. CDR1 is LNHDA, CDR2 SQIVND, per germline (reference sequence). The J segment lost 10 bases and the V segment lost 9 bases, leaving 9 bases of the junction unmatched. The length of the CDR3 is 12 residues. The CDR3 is CASRNRGRPQHF. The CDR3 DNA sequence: TGTGCCAGCCGAAACAGGGGTCGACCCCAGCATTTT.

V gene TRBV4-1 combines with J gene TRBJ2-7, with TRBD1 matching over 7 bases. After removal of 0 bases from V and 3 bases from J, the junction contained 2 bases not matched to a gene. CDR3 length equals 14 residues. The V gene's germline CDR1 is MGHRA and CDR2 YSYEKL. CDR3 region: CASSQDPGGYEQYF. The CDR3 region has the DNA TGCGCCAGCAGCCAAGATCCAGGGGGCTACGAGCAGTACTTC.

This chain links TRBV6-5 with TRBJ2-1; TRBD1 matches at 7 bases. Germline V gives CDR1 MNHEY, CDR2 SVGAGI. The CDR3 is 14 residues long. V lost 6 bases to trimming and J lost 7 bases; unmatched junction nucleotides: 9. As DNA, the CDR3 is TGTGCCAGCAGGGTTTCGGGACAGCATAATGAGCAGTTCTTC. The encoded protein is CASRVSGQHNEQFF.

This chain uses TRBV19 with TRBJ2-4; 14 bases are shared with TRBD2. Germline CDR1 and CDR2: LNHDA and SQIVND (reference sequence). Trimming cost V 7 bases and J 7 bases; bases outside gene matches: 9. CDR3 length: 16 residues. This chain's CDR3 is CASNPGTSGGHNIQYF. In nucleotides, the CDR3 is TGTGCCAGTAACCCAGGGACTAGCGGGGGCCATAACATTCAGTACTTC.

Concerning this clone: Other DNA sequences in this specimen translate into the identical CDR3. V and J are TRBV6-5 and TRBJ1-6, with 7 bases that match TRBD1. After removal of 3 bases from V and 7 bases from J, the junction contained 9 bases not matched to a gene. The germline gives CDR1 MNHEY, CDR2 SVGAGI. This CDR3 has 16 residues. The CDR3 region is CASSYADRAINSPLHF. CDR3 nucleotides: TGTGCCAGCAGTTATGCAGACAGGGCTATAAATTCACCCCTCCACTTT.

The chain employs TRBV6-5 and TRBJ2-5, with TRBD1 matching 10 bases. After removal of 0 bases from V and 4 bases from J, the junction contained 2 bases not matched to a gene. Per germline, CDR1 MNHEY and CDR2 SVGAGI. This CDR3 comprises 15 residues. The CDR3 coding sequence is TGTGCCAGCAGTTACTCGGGACAGGGGACAGAGACCCAGTACTTC. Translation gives CASSYSGQGTETQYF.

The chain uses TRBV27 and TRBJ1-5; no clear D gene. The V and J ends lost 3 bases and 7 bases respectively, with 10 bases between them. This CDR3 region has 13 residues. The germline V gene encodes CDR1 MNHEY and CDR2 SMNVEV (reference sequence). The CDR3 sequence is CASSFSMGQPQHF. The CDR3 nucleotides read TGTGCCAGCAGTTTTAGTATGGGCCAGCCCCAGCATTTT.

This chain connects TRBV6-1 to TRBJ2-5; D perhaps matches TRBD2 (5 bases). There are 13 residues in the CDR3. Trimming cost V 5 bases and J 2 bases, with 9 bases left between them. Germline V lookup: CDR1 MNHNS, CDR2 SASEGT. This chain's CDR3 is CASSLRVQETQYF. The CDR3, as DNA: TGTGCCAGCAGTTTGAGGGTACAAGAGACCCAGTACTTC.

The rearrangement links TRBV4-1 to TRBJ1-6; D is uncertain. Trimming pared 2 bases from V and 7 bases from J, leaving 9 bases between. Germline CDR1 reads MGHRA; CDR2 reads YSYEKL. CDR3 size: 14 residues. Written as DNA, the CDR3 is TGCGCCAGCAGCCAACTCACTCTAAATTCACCCCTCCACTTT. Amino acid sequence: CASSQLTLNSPLHF.

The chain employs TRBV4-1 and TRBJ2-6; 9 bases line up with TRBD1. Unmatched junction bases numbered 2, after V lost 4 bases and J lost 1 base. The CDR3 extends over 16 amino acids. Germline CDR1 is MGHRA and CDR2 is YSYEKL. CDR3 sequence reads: CASSLTGGSGANVLTF. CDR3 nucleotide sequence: TGCGCCAGCAGCCTGACAGGGGGATCTGGGGCCAACGTCCTGACTTTC.

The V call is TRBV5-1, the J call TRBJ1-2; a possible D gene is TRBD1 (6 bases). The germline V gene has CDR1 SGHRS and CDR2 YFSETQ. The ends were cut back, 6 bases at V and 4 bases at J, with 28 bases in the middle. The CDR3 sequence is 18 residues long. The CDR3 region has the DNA TGCGCCAGCACCTCCGAACCCTGGGACAACCGACGGCTCTATGGCTACACCTTC. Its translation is CASTSEPWDNRRLYGYTF. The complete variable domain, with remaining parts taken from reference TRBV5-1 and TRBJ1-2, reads KAGVTQTPRYLIKTRGQQVTLSCSPISGHRSVSWYQQTPGQGLQFLFEYFSETQRNKGNFPGRFSGRQFSNSRSEMNVSTLELGDSALYLCASTSEPWDNRRLYGYTFGSGTRLTVV.

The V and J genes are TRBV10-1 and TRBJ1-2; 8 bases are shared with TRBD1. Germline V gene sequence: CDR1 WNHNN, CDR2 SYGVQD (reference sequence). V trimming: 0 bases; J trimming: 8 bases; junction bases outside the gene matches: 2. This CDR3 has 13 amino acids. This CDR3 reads CASSESRTGGYTF. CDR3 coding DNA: TGCGCCAGCAGTGAGTCCAGGACAGGGGGCTACACCTTC.

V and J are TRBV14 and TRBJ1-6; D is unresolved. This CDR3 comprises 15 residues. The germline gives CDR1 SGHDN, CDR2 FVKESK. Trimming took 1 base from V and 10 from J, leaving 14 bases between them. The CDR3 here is CASSQGLRELSPLHF. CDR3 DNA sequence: TGTGCCAGCAGCCAAGGGTTGAGGGAGCTCTCACCCCTCCACTTT.

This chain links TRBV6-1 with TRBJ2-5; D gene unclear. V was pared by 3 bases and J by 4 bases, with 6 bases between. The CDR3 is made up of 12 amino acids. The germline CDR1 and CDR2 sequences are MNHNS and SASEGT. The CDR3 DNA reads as TGTGCCAGCAGTGATCCCGGAGAGACCCAGTACTTC. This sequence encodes CASSDPGETQYF.

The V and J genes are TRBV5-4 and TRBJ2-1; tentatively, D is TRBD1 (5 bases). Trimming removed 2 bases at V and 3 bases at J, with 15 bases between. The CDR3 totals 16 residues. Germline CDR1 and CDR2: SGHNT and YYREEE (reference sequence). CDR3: CASSLGNRYYYNEQFF. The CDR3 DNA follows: TGTGCCAGCAGCTTAGGAAACAGGTACTACTACAATGAGCAGTTCTTC.

DNA for the CDR3: TGTGCCTGGAGGAGGCCCATCTATGGCTACACCTTC. It yields the protein CAWRRPIYGYTF. This sequence joins TRBV30 and TRBJ1-2; D ambiguous. The germline V gene encodes CDR1 GTSNPN and CDR2 SVGIG (reference sequence). The CDR3 contains 12 residues. V lost 3 bases and J 4 bases, leaving 9 bases between the germline ends.

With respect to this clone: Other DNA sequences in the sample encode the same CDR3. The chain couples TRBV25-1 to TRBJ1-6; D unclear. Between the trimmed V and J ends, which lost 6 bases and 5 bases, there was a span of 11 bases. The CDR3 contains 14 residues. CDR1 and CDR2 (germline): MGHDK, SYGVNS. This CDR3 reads CASSGLRHNSPLHF. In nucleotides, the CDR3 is TGTGCCAGCAGCGGGTTGCGCCATAATTCACCCCTCCACTTT.

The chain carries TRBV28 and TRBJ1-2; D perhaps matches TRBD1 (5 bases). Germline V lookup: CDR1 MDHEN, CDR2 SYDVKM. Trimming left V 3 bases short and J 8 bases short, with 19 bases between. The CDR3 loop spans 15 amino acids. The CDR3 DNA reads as TGTGCCAGCAGTTTTATCGGTCTGGGGGGAATGGGCTACACCTTC. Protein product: CASSFIGLGGMGYTF.

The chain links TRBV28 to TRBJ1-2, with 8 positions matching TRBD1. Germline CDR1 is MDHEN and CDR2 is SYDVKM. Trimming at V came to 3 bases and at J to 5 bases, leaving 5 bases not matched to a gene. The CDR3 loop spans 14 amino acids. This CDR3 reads CASSFQGAGYGYTF. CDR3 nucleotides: TGTGCCAGCAGTTTTCAGGGGGCGGGGTATGGCTACACCTTC.

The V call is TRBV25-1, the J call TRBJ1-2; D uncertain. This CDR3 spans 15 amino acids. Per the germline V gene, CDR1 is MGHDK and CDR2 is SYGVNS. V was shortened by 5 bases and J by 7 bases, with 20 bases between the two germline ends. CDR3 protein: CASSKHLMSDSGYTF. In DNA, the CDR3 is TGTGCCAGCAGTAAACATCTTATGTCCGATTCTGGCTACACCTTC.

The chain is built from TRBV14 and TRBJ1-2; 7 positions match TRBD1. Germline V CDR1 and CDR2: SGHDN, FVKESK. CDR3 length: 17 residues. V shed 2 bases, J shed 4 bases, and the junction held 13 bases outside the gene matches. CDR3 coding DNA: TGTGCCAGCAGCCAACGTCCTCTCAGGACAGGTCCCTATGGCTACACCTTC. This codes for CASSQRPLRTGPYGYTF.

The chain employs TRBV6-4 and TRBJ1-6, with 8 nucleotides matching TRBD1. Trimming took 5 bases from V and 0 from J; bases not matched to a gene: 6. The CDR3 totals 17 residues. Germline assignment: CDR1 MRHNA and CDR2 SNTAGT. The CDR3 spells CASSQWTGHSYNSPLHF. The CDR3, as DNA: TGTGCCAGCAGTCAATGGACAGGGCACTCCTATAATTCACCCCTCCACTTT.